Below, 15 T cell receptor beta chains from the same sample are listed, as sequenced in a study of CD8 T cells in ankylosing spondylitis. TCRdb itself ran the 5' RACE reads through MiXCR, one entry per CDR3 protein. The data hold some 240,000 distinct CDR3 sequences, with about 24% observed a single time. Sequenced input: blood, either unsorted or a sorted T cell fraction (not recorded which). These receptors were obtained from a male donor with ankylosing spondylitis or in good health (not recorded which).

The chain carries TRBV7-6 and TRBJ2-3; 7 bases map to TRBD1. From germline, CDR1 is SGHVS and CDR2 FNYEAQ. The ends lost 4 bases at V and 3 bases at J; junction bases unmatched: 7. The CDR3 is made up of 15 amino acids. CDR3 bases: TGTGCCAGCAGCTACCAGGGGGTTGGTACAGATACGCAGTATTTT. Protein sequence: CASSYQGVGTDTQYF.

This chain links TRBV20-1 with TRBJ2-7; TRBD1 aligns across 7 bases. The V and J ends lost 5 bases and 0 bases, in that order; junction bases with no gene match: 4. In germline, CDR1 is DFQATT, CDR2 SNEGSKA (reference sequence). The CDR3 runs 13 residues. The CDR3 loop is CSAYRDSSYEQYF. Here the CDR3 DNA reads TGCAGTGCTTACAGGGACAGCTCCTACGAGCAGTACTTC.

This clonotype was seen at least ten times. The V gene is TRBV20-1, the J gene TRBJ2-3; D is perhaps TRBD2 (7 bases). The germline CDR1 and CDR2 sequences are DFQATT and SNEGSKA (reference sequence). Trimming left V 6 bases short and J 2 bases short, with 18 bases between. CDR3 length: 15 amino acids. The CDR3 protein is CSAQEGGGHTDTQYF. CDR3 DNA: TGCAGTGCGCAGGAGGGGGGGGGCCACACAGATACGCAGTATTTT.

This clonotype was counted at least ten times. This chain connects TRBV12-3 or TRBV12-4 to TRBJ1-5, with 7 bases that match TRBD1. Trimming removed 6 bases from V and 1 base from J; junction bases left unmatched: 9. The CDR3 has 16 residues. The CDR3 DNA follows: TGTGCCAGCAGCAGACCGGGACAGCGCAGCAATCAGCCCCAGCATTTT. Translation gives CASSRPGQRSNQPQHF.

This clonotype was found many times. The rearrangement joins TRBV28 to TRBJ1-5; D may be TRBD1 (6 bases). Germline V lookup: CDR1 MDHEN, CDR2 SYDVKM. CDR3 length: 16 amino acids. Trimming stripped 6 bases from V and 0 bases from J, with 15 bases between. The CDR3 region has the DNA TGTGCCAGCAGCCCACCCGGGACAAATAGCAATCAGCCCCAGCATTTT. Its translation: CASSPPGTNSNQPQHF.

This clonotype came up many times. The J gene is TRBJ2-3, the V gene TRBV29-1, with D hard to call. The CDR3 is 11 amino acids. The germline CDR1 and CDR2 sequences are SQVTM and ANQGSEA. V lost 0 bases to trimming and J lost 8 bases, with 6 bases between them. In DNA, the CDR3 is TGCAGCGTTGAAGATCTGGTTACGCAGTATTTT. This codes for CSVEDLVTQYF.

This clonotype was observed at least ten times. This chain connects TRBV29-1 to TRBJ2-7, with 9 bases matching TRBD1. From germline, CDR1 is SQVTM and CDR2 ANQGSEA. Trimming at V came to 6 bases and at J to 1 base, leaving 4 bases not matched to a gene. This CDR3 region has 13 residues. DNA of the CDR3: TGCAGCGTGGGGACAGGGAGGTCCTACGAGCAGTACTTC. This codes for CSVGTGRSYEQYF.

The chain recombines TRBV20-1 with TRBJ2-3; D is unresolved. The CDR3 sequence is 15 residues long. The germline V gene encodes CDR1 DFQATT and CDR2 SNEGSKA (reference sequence). The V and J ends lost 6 bases and 1 base respectively, with 17 bases between them. The CDR3 is CSAPPPNGRTDTQYF. In nucleotides, the CDR3 is TGCAGTGCCCCCCCCCCCAACGGACGCACAGATACGCAGTATTTT.

The chain couples TRBV12-3 or TRBV12-4 to TRBJ2-2; D gene unclear. The CDR3 spans 13 residues. Trimming pared 3 bases from V and 7 bases from J, leaving 9 bases between. The CDR3 sequence: CASSLGWGGELFF. The CDR3 nucleotides read TGTGCCAGCAGTTTGGGTTGGGGCGGGGAGCTGTTTTTT.

This clonotype was found a few times. The chain employs TRBV7-9 and TRBJ2-7; D unresolved. Germline V gives CDR1 SEHNR, CDR2 FQNEAQ (reference sequence). The CDR3 contains 11 residues. V lost 5 bases and J 9 bases, leaving 11 bases between the germline ends. The CDR3 sequence: CASSLSGRQYF. The CDR3 nucleotides are TGTGCCAGCAGCCTATCGGGTCGGCAGTACTTC.

The V gene is TRBV6-2 or TRBV6-3, the J gene TRBJ2-2; a possible D gene is TRBD2 (5 bases). The CDR3 covers 13 residues. CDR1 is MNHEY and CDR2 is SVGEGT in the germline V gene. V lost 8 bases and J lost 1, with 8 bases in between. The CDR3 DNA sequence: TGTGCCAGCGCTAGCCAGAACACCGGGGAGCTGTTTTTT. Encoded protein: CASASQNTGELFF.

V is TRBV29-1 and J is TRBJ1-1; D gene unclear. Germline V lookup: CDR1 SQVTM, CDR2 ANQGSEA. The CDR3 spans 13 residues. Between the trimmed V and J ends, which lost 7 bases and 5 bases, there was a span of 17 bases. CDR3 nucleotide sequence: TGCAGCGCTAACGGGCGCTATACAACTGAAGCTTTCTTT. Amino acids: CSANGRYTTEAFF.

This clonotype was detected many times. The chain couples TRBV5-6 to TRBJ1-4, with D possibly TRBD1 on 5 matching bases. Looked up from germline, CDR1 is SGHDT and CDR2 is YYEEEE. Between the trimmed V and J ends, which lost 1 base and 8 bases, there was a span of 18 bases. The CDR3 spans 16 residues. The CDR3: CASSLSGSRDKEKLFF. CDR3 sequence (DNA): TGTGCCAGCAGCTTGTCGGGGAGCAGGGATAAAGAAAAACTGTTTTTT.

V gene TRBV7-9 combines with J gene TRBJ2-7; D ambiguous. The germline V and J ends were trimmed by 5 bases and 3 bases, with 11 bases remaining between them. Germline V lookup: CDR1 SEHNR, CDR2 FQNEAQ (reference sequence). CDR3 length: 13 residues. CDR3 loop: CASSHIGGYEQYF. The CDR3 coding sequence is TGTGCCAGCAGCCACATAGGCGGCTACGAGCAGTACTTC.

This clonotype was counted at least ten times. The DNA for the CDR3 is TGCAGTGCTGGGACAACTAACTATGGCTACACCTTC. It is translated as CSAGTTNYGYTF. The chain recombines TRBV20-1 with TRBJ1-2, with a weak D call TRBD1 (6 bases). The germline CDR1 and CDR2 sequences are DFQATT and SNEGSKA (reference sequence). The V gene lost 5 bases and the J gene lost 0 bases, with 7 bases spanning the gap. The CDR3 covers 12 residues.